Listed here are 30 T cell receptor beta chains from one sample, sequenced in a study of blood T cells in healthy people across ages. A J-beta primer mix and a sample-barcoded 5' primer were used in a second PCR of about 6 to 12 cycles. TCRdb used MiXCR to reprocess the 5' RACE reads, holding one entry per CDR3 protein. The repertoire consists of 1 million to 1.2 million distinct CDR3 sequences, with under 40% occurring once and the leading ten covering over 10%. The sample was blood. These TCRs come from a young man in good health.

The V and J genes are TRBV10-3 and TRBJ1-1; D unclear. Germline CDR1 and CDR2: ENHRY and SYGVKD. The V end lost 3 bases, the J end lost 5 bases, and 13 bases lay between the germline ends. The CDR3 is 14 residues long. DNA of the CDR3: TGTGCCATCAGTGACCAGACTCAGACGACTGAAGCTTTCTTT. Encoded protein: CAISDQTQTTEAFF.

The chain uses TRBV20-1 and TRBJ1-2; D perhaps matches TRBD1 (5 bases). Germline V CDR1 and CDR2: DFQATT, SNEGSKA (reference sequence). V was cut by 3 bases and J by 8 bases, with 16 bases left in between. CDR3 length equals 13 residues. The DNA for the CDR3 is TGCAGTGCTAGCCACGGGACGGGAGGCGGCTACACCTTC. This gives the protein CSASHGTGGGYTF.

In the case of this clonotype: The junction does not match germline at one end; this may be a read error. This chain connects TRBV12-3 or TRBV12-4 to TRBJ1-2; D remains ambiguous. The CDR3 is made up of 15 amino acids. DNA of the CDR3: TGTGCCAACAGTCTATTGATTAGGGATTTGGGTGGCTACACCTTC. This encodes CANSLLIRDLGGYTF.

This chain links TRBV7-3 with TRBJ1-1; D is unclear. The CDR3 spans 15 residues. V was cut by 2 bases and J by 2 bases, with 12 bases left in between. Germline V gene sequence: CDR1 SGHTA, CDR2 FQGTGA. The CDR3, as DNA: TGTGCCAGCAGCTTATATGGTACAGAAAACACTGAAGCTTTCTTT. It is translated as CASSLYGTENTEAFF.

This clonotype was found a few times. The chain joins TRBV4-2 to TRBJ1-2; a possible D gene is TRBD1 (6 bases). The length of the CDR3 is 14 residues. Trimming shortened V by 6 bases and J by 3 bases, and 14 bases separated the two germline ends. Per germline, CDR1 LGHNA and CDR2 YNFKEQ. This CDR3 is CASSRGGGDYGYTF. Here the CDR3 DNA reads TGTGCCAGCAGTCGAGGAGGGGGGGACTATGGCTACACCTTC.

This clonotype turned up a few times. V usage is TRBV4-3 and J usage is TRBJ2-1; D is uncertain. Germline loops: CDR1 LGHNA, CDR2 YSLEER. The CDR3 runs 16 residues. Trimming left V 4 bases short and J 2 bases short, with 15 bases between. CDR3: CASSREPPGAYNEQFF. DNA of the CDR3: TGCGCCAGCAGCCGGGAACCCCCTGGTGCCTACAATGAGCAGTTCTTC.

This clonotype was observed a few times. The chain employs TRBV5-1 and TRBJ2-2; a possible D gene is TRBD2 (6 bases). The CDR3 spans 16 residues. CDR1 and CDR2 from the germline V gene are SGHRS and YFSETQ. Trimming shortened V by 0 bases and J by 4 bases, and 13 bases separated the two germline ends. CDR3 sequence: CASSLGSGEVTGELFF. CDR3 DNA sequence: TGCGCCAGCAGCTTGGGTTCCGGGGAGGTCACCGGGGAGCTGTTTTTT.

This clonotype was picked up a small number of times. This sequence joins TRBV6-2 or TRBV6-3 and TRBJ2-5, with D unresolved. The V gene's germline CDR1 is MNHEY and CDR2 SVGEGT. This CDR3 comprises 14 residues. V dropped 6 bases and J dropped 11 bases, with 22 bases sitting between them. The CDR3 sequence is CASSRPTKPSEQYF. In DNA, the CDR3 is TGTGCCAGCAGCCGCCCGACAAAGCCTAGTGAGCAGTACTTC.

This clonotype occurred a few times. V and J are TRBV6-1 and TRBJ2-5; D gene ambiguous. The CDR3 consists of 18 residues. Looked up from germline, CDR1 is MNHNS and CDR2 is SASEGT. Trimming took off 6 bases at V and 2 bases at J, with 25 bases between the two ends. Here the CDR3 DNA reads TGTGCCAGCAGCTCCAGGAGCCACGAATTACCATCTCAAGAGACCCAGTACTTC. Translated, it gives CASSSRSHELPSQETQYF.

This clonotype was counted a few times. The genes are TRBV12-3 or TRBV12-4 and TRBJ2-5, with D unresolved. Deletions cut 3 bases from V and 9 bases from J, with 8 bases between. The CDR3 sequence is 11 residues long. This chain's CDR3 is CASSLMGPQYF. The DNA for the CDR3 is TGTGCCAGCAGTTTGATGGGCCCCCAGTACTTC.

CDR3 amino acids: CASRRDREETQYF. DNA of the CDR3: TGTGCCAGCCGCCGGGACAGGGAAGAGACCCAGTACTTC. The genes are TRBV6-2 or TRBV6-3 and TRBJ2-7, with 9 bases fitting TRBD1. The better agreement between TRBJ2-5 and the DNA end casts doubt on the J call. This CDR3 is 13 amino acids long. The germline CDR1 and CDR2 sequences are MNHEY and SVGEGT.

This rearrangement joins TRBV3-1 to TRBJ1-1; TRBD1 agrees at 7 bases. CDR3 length: 13 amino acids. Germline CDR1 LGHDT, CDR2 YNNKEL (reference sequence). The trim removed 4 bases at V and 8 bases at J, leaving 7 bases unmatched. In DNA form, the CDR3 reads TGTGCCAGCAGCCCTCGGCGACAGGGCGAAGCTTTCTTT. It translates to CASSPRRQGEAFF.

J is TRBJ2-5 and V is TRBV4-3; D unclear. Germline lookup yields CDR1 LGHNA and CDR2 YSLEER. The V end lost 3 bases, the J end lost 9 bases, and 17 bases lay between the germline ends. CDR3 length equals 14 residues. The CDR3 DNA reads as TGCGCCAGCAGCCAGTCGATAGTCCGTGGGGCCCAGTACTTC. It yields the protein CASSQSIVRGAQYF.

This clonotype was detected ten times or more. This chain connects TRBV10-3 to TRBJ1-5; TRBD1 might be the D (5 bases). The CDR3 consists of 14 residues. The germline V gene encodes CDR1 ENHRY and CDR2 SYGVKD. Trimming removed 11 bases at V and 2 bases at J, with 16 bases between. CDR3 coding DNA: TGTGCCGCATCAGGGCTAGATGGCAATCAGCCCCAGCATTTT. Translation: CAASGLDGNQPQHF.

V usage is TRBV25-1 and J usage is TRBJ2-7; D call uncertain. The CDR3 runs 14 residues. Germline V lookup: CDR1 MGHDK, CDR2 SYGVNS. Trimming left V 3 bases short and J 7 bases short, with 16 bases between. The CDR3: CASSDTDNYNEQYF. DNA for the CDR3: TGTGCCAGCAGTGATACCGACAACTACAATGAGCAGTACTTC.

In its sample, this clonotype was seen a few times. The genes are TRBV6-6 and TRBJ1-2; no clear D. V was trimmed by 0 bases and J by 8 bases, leaving 10 bases between them. The germline V gene has CDR1 MNHNY and CDR2 SVGAGI (reference sequence). The CDR3 length is 13 residues. The CDR3: CASSYSRQDGYTF. The DNA of the CDR3 is TGTGCCAGCAGTTACTCGCGGCAGGACGGCTACACCTTC.

The rearrangement uses TRBV7-9 and TRBJ2-1, with 7 positions matching TRBD2. The CDR3 length is 12 residues. The trim removed 2 bases at V and 10 bases at J, leaving 2 bases unmatched. Looked up from germline, CDR1 is SEHNR and CDR2 is FQNEAQ (reference sequence). The DNA for the CDR3 is TGTGCCAGCAGCTTACCAGCGGGGGAGCAGTTCTTC. Translated: CASSLPAGEQFF.

The genes are TRBV10-3 and TRBJ2-5; TRBD2 aligns across 7 bases. V was pared by 3 bases and J by 0 bases, with 4 bases of the junction left unmatched. CDR1 is ENHRY and CDR2 is SYGVKD in the germline V gene. The CDR3 runs to 15 residues. CDR3 region: CAISETGGYQETQYF. Here the CDR3 DNA reads TGTGCCATCAGTGAAACCGGGGGGTACCAAGAGACCCAGTACTTC.

A few counts support this clonotype. The chain couples TRBV20-1 to TRBJ1-6, with a weak D call TRBD1 (5 bases). Germline assignment: CDR1 DFQATT and CDR2 SNEGSKA (reference sequence). The ends were cut back, 3 bases at V and 10 bases at J, with 13 bases in the middle. The CDR3 totals 13 residues. The CDR3 is CSASQGRESPLHF. The DNA of the CDR3 is TGCAGTGCTAGCCAGGGCAGGGAATCACCCCTCCACTTT.

This clonotype appeared many times. The V and J genes are TRBV15 and TRBJ1-1; possible D gene TRBD1, 5 bases. In germline, CDR1 is LNHNV, CDR2 YYDKDF (reference sequence). This CDR3 has 14 amino acids. Trimming removed 5 bases from V and 4 bases from J, with 14 bases in between. The DNA of the CDR3 is TGTGCCACCAGCGTCGGGGGGAGGTCCACTGAAGCTTTCTTT. As protein: CATSVGGRSTEAFF.

V usage is TRBV29-1 and J usage is TRBJ1-2; weak D call: TRBD1 (5 bases). The V and J ends lost 1 base and 4 bases respectively, with 16 bases between them. The germline CDR1 and CDR2 sequences are SQVTM and ANQGSEA. The CDR3 sequence is 15 residues long. Written as DNA, the CDR3 is TGCAGCGTTGAAGCCCCGGACAAGGAGGGCTATGGCTACACCTTC. It specifies CSVEAPDKEGYGYTF.

This sequence joins TRBV5-1 and TRBJ2-1; the D gene is possibly TRBD2 (6 bases). The germline V and J ends were trimmed by 4 bases and 5 bases, with 13 bases remaining between them. The CDR3 covers 14 residues. Germline CDR1 and CDR2: SGHRS and YFSETQ. The DNA for the CDR3 is TGCGCCAGCAGCCGGGGAGGATCCGACAATGAGCAGTTCTTC. Protein product: CASSRGGSDNEQFF.

This clonotype was counted only a few times. V and J are TRBV29-1 and TRBJ1-1; no firm D call. Germline values: CDR1 SQVTM, CDR2 ANQGSEA. CDR3 size: 15 residues. V dropped 2 bases and J dropped 0 bases, with 13 bases sitting between them. The DNA of the CDR3 is TGCAGCGTTGAATGGGTTGGAAGAATGAACACTGAAGCTTTCTTT. This encodes CSVEWVGRMNTEAFF. Variable domain in full (rest from reference TRBV29-1 and TRBJ1-1): SAVISQKPSRDICQRGTSLTIQCQVDSQVTMMFWYRQQPGQSLTLIATANQGSEATYESGFVIDKFPISRPNLTFSTLTVSNMSPEDSSIYLCSVEWVGRMNTEAFFGQGTRLTVV.

The V call is TRBV4-3, the J call TRBJ1-5; 9 positions agree with TRBD1. Germline CDR1 LGHNA, CDR2 YSLEER. V was clipped by 1 base and J by 6 bases; unmatched bases: 4. CDR3 length: 15 amino acids. The CDR3 DNA reads TGCGCCAGCAGCCAAGGGACAGGGGAAGGTCAGCCCCAGCATTTT. It codes for CASSQGTGEGQPQHF.

J is TRBJ1-2 and V is TRBV4-3, with D perhaps matching TRBD1 (5 bases). Germline V CDR1 and CDR2: LGHNA, YSLEER. V gave up 0 bases and J gave up 3 bases, with 17 bases separating them. The CDR3 extends over 17 amino acids. The CDR3 protein is CASSQEENVEGHYGYTF. The CDR3 DNA is TGCGCCAGCAGCCAAGAAGAGAATGTGGAGGGACACTATGGCTACACCTTC.

The chain carries TRBV7-2 and TRBJ2-3; TRBD1 matches 9 bases. The CDR3 is 13 amino acids. Germline V gene sequence: CDR1 SGHTA, CDR2 FQGNSA. V was pared by 5 bases and J by 9 bases, with 6 bases of the junction left unmatched. The CDR3 spells CASSPRQGVTQYF. CDR3 bases: TGTGCCAGCAGCCCTCGACAGGGGGTCACGCAGTATTTT.

This clonotype was found a few times. This chain uses TRBV9 with TRBJ2-1; TRBD1 might be the D (5 bases). The CDR3 totals 18 residues. Trimming left V 4 bases short and J 4 bases short, with 24 bases between. Germline-derived CDR1 and CDR2 are SGDLS and YYNGEE. The CDR3, as DNA: TGTGCCAGCAGCCGACCCTCAGGGATTCCCACAATGTACAATGAGCAGTTCTTC. It translates to CASSRPSGIPTMYNEQFF.

V usage is TRBV14 and J usage is TRBJ1-2, with no clear D. Trimming stripped 1 base from V and 7 bases from J, with 16 bases between. CDR1 and CDR2 (germline): SGHDN, FVKESK. CDR3 length: 15 residues. The CDR3 region is CASSQAKGFESGYTF. The CDR3 DNA follows: TGTGCCAGCAGCCAAGCTAAAGGGTTTGAGAGTGGCTACACCTTC. Looking up the rest from reference TRBV14 and TRBJ1-2 gives the full variable domain: EAGVTQFPSHSVIEKGQTVTLRCDPISGHDNLYWYRRVMGKEIKFLLHFVKESKQDESGMPNNRFLAERTGGTYSTLKVQPAELEDSGVYFCASSQAKGFESGYTFGSGTRLTVV.

This clonotype occurred a few times. The gene calls are TRBV7-2 and TRBJ2-5, with TRBD1 identical over 7 bases. The CDR3 has 15 amino acids. The V gene's germline CDR1 is SGHTA and CDR2 FQGNSA. V dropped 5 bases and J dropped 4; count of bases not matched to a gene: 10. The CDR3 is CASSLSTGVGETQYF. In nucleotides, the CDR3 is TGTGCCAGCAGCCTTTCAACAGGGGTAGGAGAGACCCAGTACTTC.

The CDR3: CASSPPSGTYNEQFF. The CDR3 coding sequence is TGTGCCAGCAGTCCTCCTAGCGGGACATACAATGAGCAGTTCTTC. The chain links TRBV28 to TRBJ2-1, with 9 bases that match TRBD2. There are 15 residues in the CDR3. Germline assignment: CDR1 MDHEN and CDR2 SYDVKM. V trimming: 5 bases; J trimming: 4 bases; junction bases outside the gene matches: 6.